This T cell receptor (beta chain) comes out of a study of T cells in Graves' hyperthyroidism and ophthalmopathy. Study-wide results and limits: For ophthalmopathy, model prediction preceded onset by a median roughly 5.9 months.

Amplification targeted TCR beta CDR3 regions from RNA transcripts. Initially, a first-round RT-PCR of the TCR CDR3 employed the HTBI primer set. MiXCR was run by TCRdb on the multiplex PCR reads, yielding one entry per CDR3 protein. The profile shows 700,000 or so distinct CDR3 sequences, roughly 15% of them singletons. V was pared by 4 bases and J by 3 bases, with 11 bases of the junction left unmatched. This CDR3 has 16 amino acids. In germline, CDR1 is DFQATT, CDR2 SNEGSKA (reference sequence). At least ten counts were recorded for this clonotype. Its antigen is still unknown. This sample holds PBMCs from about 9.3 ml fresh peripheral blood.

This receptor was obtained from a woman aged 45-65 years with Graves' ophthalmopathy. Source material: blood. The V gene is TRBV20-1, the J gene TRBJ2-1, with 8 nucleotides matching TRBD2. The CDR3 DNA reads as TGCAGTGCTATACGAACCGGGACTAGGGTCTACAATGAGCAGTTCTTC. Encoded protein: CSAIRTGTRVYNEQFF.